The rows below give T cell receptor beta chains drawn from one sample of a study of CD8+ T cells in alopecia areata. TCRdb keeps only in-frame clones here, not all; method: immunoSEQ multiplex PCR. The sample records about 150,000 clones, around 50% being singletons. Sequenced input: CD4+ T cells sorted from blood. The receptors derive from a human donor with alopecia areata. The CDR3 runs from the conserved cysteine through the conserved F or W. Fields, in order: V gene, D gene, clone size, J gene, CDR3 protein, CDR3 DNA. A D gene is named only where the DNA matches it firmly. Size is stated for part of the rows, as once, few or many counts, or as a class when the clone is expanded.

v_gene: TRBV28; d_gene: TRBD2; abundance: .; j_gene: TRBJ2-1; CDR3aa: CASSLFRGRGQGEQFF; CDR3nt: TGTGCCAGCAGTTTATTTCGCGGGAGGGGTCAGGGTGAGCAGTTCTTC
v_gene: TRBV5-1; d_gene: TRBD2; abundance: .; j_gene: TRBJ2-5; CDR3aa: CASTVSGEETQYF; CDR3nt: TGCGCCAGCACGGTTAGCGGGGAAGAGACCCAGTACTTC
v_gene: TRBV6-5; d_gene: TRBD1; abundance: .; j_gene: TRBJ1-5; CDR3aa: CASKQGVTNQPQHF; CDR3nt: TGTGCCAGCAAACAGGGGGTAACCAATCAGCCCCAGCATTTT
v_gene: TRBV30; d_gene: .; abundance: .; j_gene: TRBJ2-5; CDR3aa: CAWSVRVPETQYF; CDR3nt: TGTGCCTGGAGTGTACGGGTCCCAGAGACCCAGTACTTC
v_gene: TRBV5-6; d_gene: .; abundance: .; j_gene: TRBJ2-7; CDR3aa: CASSLIGLYEQYF; CDR3nt: TGTGCCAGCAGCTTGATCGGCCTTTACGAGCAGTACTTC
v_gene: TRBV7-9; d_gene: TRBD2; abundance: few; j_gene: TRBJ2-1; CDR3aa: CASSPPGPSGLYNEQFF; CDR3nt: TGTGCCAGCAGCCCCCCCGGTCCTAGCGGTCTATACAATGAGCAGTTCTTC
v_gene: TRBV27; d_gene: .; abundance: .; j_gene: TRBJ2-7; CDR3aa: CASSSSGTINYEQYF; CDR3nt: TGTGCCAGCAGTTCCTCAGGGACGATCAATTACGAGCAGTACTTC
v_gene: TRBV19; d_gene: TRBD2; abundance: .; j_gene: TRBJ2-3; CDR3aa: CASSIPAGVTDTQYF; CDR3nt: TGTGCCAGTAGTATCCCAGCGGGGGTCACAGATACGCAGTATTTT
v_gene: TRBV5-1; d_gene: .; abundance: .; j_gene: TRBJ2-3; CDR3aa: CASQPWRSGTDTQYF; CDR3nt: TGCGCCAGCCAACCGTGGCGAAGCGGCACAGATACGCAGTATTTT
v_gene: TRBV30; d_gene: .; abundance: few; j_gene: TRBJ2-2; CDR3aa: CASTRKNLGELFF; CDR3nt: TGTGCCTCCACCCGCAAGAATCTCGGGGAGCTGTTTTTT
v_gene: TRBV5-6; d_gene: .; abundance: .; j_gene: TRBJ2-1; CDR3aa: CASSPTSSDEQFF; CDR3nt: TGTGCCAGCAGCCCTACTAGTTCCGATGAGCAGTTCTTC
v_gene: TRBV29-1; d_gene: .; abundance: .; j_gene: TRBJ2-7; CDR3aa: CSVRRGIYEQYF; CDR3nt: TGCAGCGTTCGTAGAGGAATCTACGAGCAGTACTTC
v_gene: TRBV27; d_gene: TRBD1; abundance: .; j_gene: TRBJ2-2; CDR3aa: CASRPTGANTGELFF; CDR3nt: TGTGCCAGCAGACCGACAGGGGCGAACACCGGGGAGCTGTTTTTT
v_gene: TRBV29-1; d_gene: .; abundance: .; j_gene: TRBJ2-5; CDR3aa: CSVGRGQETQYF; CDR3nt: TGCAGCGTTGGTCGGGGGCAGGAGACCCAGTACTTC
v_gene: TRBV29-1; d_gene: TRBD2; abundance: few; j_gene: TRBJ2-1; CDR3aa: CSLRTSSNNEQFF; CDR3nt: TGCAGCCTCCGGACTAGTTCCAACAATGAGCAGTTCTTC
v_gene: TRBV19; d_gene: .; abundance: once; j_gene: TRBJ2-7; CDR3aa: CATGQTYEQYF; CDR3nt: TGTGCCACCGGACAGACCTACGAGCAGTACTTC
v_gene: TRBV14; d_gene: .; abundance: few; j_gene: TRBJ2-3; CDR3aa: CASSQMLPGSDTQYF; CDR3nt: TGTGCCAGCAGCCAAATGCTACCCGGATCTGATACGCAGTATTTT